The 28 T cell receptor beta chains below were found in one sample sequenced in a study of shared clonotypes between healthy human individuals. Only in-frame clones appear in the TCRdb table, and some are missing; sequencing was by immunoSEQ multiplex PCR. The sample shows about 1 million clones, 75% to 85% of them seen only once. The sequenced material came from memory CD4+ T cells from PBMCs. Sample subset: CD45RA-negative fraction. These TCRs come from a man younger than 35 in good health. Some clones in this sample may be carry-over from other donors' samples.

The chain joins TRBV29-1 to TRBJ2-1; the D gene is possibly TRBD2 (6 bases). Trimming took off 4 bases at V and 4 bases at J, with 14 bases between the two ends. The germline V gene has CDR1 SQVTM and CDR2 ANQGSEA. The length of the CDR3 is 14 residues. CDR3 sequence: CSVVYRGTYNEQFF. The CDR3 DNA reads TGCAGCGTTGTGTATCGCGGGACGTACAATGAGCAGTTCTTC.

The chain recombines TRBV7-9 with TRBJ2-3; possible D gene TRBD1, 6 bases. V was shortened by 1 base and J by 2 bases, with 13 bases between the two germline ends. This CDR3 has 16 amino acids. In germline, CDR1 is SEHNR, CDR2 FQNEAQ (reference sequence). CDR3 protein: CASSLGQVPTTDTQYF. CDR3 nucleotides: TGTGCCAGCAGCTTAGGACAGGTCCCTACCACAGATACGCAGTATTTT.

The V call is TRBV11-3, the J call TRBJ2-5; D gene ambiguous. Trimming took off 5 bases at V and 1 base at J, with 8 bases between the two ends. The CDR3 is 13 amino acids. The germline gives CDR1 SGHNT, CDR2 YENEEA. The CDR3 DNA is TGTGCCAGCAGCCGATCCTCCCAAGAGACCCAGTACTTC. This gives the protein CASSRSSQETQYF.

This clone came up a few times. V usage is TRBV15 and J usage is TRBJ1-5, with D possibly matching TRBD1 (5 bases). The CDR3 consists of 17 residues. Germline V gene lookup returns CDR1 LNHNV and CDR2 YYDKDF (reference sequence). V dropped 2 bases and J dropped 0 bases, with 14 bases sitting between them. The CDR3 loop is CATSRTSTAYSNQPQHF. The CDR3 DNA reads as TGTGCCACCAGCAGAACTTCGACAGCTTATAGCAATCAGCCCCAGCATTTT. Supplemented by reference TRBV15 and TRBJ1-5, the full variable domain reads DAMVIQNPRYQVTQFGKPVTLSCSQTLNHNVMYWYQQKSSQAPKLLFHYYDKDFNNEADTPDNFQSRRPNTSFCFLDIRSPGLGDTAMYLCATSRTSTAYSNQPQHFGDGTRLSIL.

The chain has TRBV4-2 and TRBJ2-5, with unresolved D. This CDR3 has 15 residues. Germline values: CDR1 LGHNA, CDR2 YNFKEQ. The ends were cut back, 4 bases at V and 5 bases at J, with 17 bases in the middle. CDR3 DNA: TGTGCCAGCAGCCTAACCCTTAGGAATTTCGAGACCCAGTACTTC. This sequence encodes CASSLTLRNFETQYF.

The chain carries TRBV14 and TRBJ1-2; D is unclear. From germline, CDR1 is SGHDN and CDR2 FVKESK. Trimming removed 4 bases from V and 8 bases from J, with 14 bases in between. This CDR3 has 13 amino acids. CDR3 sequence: CASSPHQSLGYTF. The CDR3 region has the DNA TGTGCCAGCAGCCCTCACCAATCTTTGGGCTACACCTTC.

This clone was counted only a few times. In nucleotides, the CDR3 is TGTGCCAGCAGCTTACGGGCAGGGGGCTCGGTCGGGGAGACCCAGTACTTC. Translation gives CASSLRAGGSVGETQYF. This chain joins TRBV11-2 and TRBJ2-5, with TRBD1 identical over 8 bases. V was pared by 2 bases and J by 5 bases, with 13 bases of the junction left unmatched. The CDR3 runs to 17 residues. Germline loops: CDR1 SGHAT, CDR2 FQNNGV.

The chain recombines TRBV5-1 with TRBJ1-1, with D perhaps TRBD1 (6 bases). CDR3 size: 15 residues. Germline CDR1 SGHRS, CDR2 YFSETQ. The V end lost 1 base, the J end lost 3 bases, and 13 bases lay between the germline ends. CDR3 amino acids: CASSLLPGADTEAFF. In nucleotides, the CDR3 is TGCGCCAGCAGCTTGCTTCCGGGGGCGGACACTGAAGCTTTCTTT.

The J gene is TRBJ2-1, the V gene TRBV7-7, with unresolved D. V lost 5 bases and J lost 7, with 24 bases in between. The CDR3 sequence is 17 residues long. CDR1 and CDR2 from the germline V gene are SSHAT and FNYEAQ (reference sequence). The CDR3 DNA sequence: TGTGCCAGCAGCCCAATGCCTGAGCCACAACCCCCTAATGAGCAGTTCTTC. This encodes CASSPMPEPQPPNEQFF.

The CDR3 DNA follows: TGTGCCAGCAGCGTAGGACAGAAACCCACAGATACGCAGTATTTT. Its protein is CASSVGQKPTDTQYF. The rearrangement joins TRBV9 to TRBJ2-3; tentative D call: TRBD1 (5 bases). V gave up 0 bases and J gave up 2 bases, with 10 bases separating them. The CDR3 loop spans 15 amino acids. CDR1 is SGDLS, CDR2 YYNGEE, per germline. Using reference TRBV9 and TRBJ2-3 for the parts outside the CDR3, the full variable domain is DSGVTQTPKHLITATGQRVTLRCSPRSGDLSVYWYQQSLDQGLQFLIQYYNGEERAKGNILERFSAQQFPDLHSELNLSSLELGDSALYFCASSVGQKPTDTQYFGPGTRLTVL.

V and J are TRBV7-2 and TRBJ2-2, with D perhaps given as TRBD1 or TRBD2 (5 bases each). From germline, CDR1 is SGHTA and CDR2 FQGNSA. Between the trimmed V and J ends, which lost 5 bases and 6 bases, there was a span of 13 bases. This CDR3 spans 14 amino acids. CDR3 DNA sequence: TGTGCCAGCAGCCGGGACGGTGGGTCCGGGGAGCTGTTTTTT. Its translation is CASSRDGGSGELFF. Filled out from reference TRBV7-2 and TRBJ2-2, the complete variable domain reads GAGVSQSPSNKVTEKGKDVELRCDPISGHTALYWYRQSLGQGLEFLIYFQGNSAPDKSGLPSDRFSAERTGGSVSTLTIQRTQQEDSAVYLCASSRDGGSGELFFGEGSRLTVL.

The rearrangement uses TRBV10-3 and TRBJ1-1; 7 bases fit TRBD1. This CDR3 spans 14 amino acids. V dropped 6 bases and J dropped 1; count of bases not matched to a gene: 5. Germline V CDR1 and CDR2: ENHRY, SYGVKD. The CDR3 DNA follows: TGTGCCATCAGGGGGACAGATAAGAACACTGAAGCTTTCTTT. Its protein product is CAIRGTDKNTEAFF.

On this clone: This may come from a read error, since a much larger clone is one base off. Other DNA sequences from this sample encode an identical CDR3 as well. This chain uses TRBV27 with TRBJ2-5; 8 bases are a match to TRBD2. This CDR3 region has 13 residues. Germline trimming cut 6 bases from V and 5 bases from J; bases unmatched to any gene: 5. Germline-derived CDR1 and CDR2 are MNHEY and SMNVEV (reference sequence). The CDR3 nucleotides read TGTGCCAGCAGCCCCCGGGGGGGGGAGACCCAGTACTTC. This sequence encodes CASSPRGGETQYF.

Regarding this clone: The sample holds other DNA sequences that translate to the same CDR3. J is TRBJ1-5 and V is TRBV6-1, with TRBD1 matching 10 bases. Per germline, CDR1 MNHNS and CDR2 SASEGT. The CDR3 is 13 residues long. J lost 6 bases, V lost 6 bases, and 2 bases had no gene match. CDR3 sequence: CASSRDRGQPQHF. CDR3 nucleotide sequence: TGTGCCAGCAGCCGGGACAGGGGTCAGCCCCAGCATTTT.

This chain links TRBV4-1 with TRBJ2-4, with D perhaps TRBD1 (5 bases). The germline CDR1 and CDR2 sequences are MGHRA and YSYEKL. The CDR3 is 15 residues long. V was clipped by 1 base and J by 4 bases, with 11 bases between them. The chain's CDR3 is CASSQAGSLKNIQYF. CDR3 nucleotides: TGCGCCAGCAGCCAAGCAGGGTCCCTTAAAAACATTCAGTACTTC.

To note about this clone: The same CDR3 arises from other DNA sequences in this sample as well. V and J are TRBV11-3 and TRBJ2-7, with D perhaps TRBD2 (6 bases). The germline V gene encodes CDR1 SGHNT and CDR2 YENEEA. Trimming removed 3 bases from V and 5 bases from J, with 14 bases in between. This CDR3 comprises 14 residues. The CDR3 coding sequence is TGTGCCAGCAGCTTGACTAGAAGTGACCACGAGCAGTACTTC. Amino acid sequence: CASSLTRSDHEQYF.

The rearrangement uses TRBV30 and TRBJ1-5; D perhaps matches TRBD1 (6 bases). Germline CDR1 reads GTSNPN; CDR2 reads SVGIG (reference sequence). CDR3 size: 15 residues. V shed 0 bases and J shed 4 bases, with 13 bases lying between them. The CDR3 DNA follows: TGTGCCTGGAGTGTAGGGGGGGCCGGGAATCAGCCCCAGCATTTT. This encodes CAWSVGGAGNQPQHF.

The CDR3 sequence: CASSLDTSGYEQYF. Written as DNA, the CDR3 is TGTGCCAGCAGCTTGGATACTAGCGGCTACGAGCAGTACTTC. This chain uses TRBV5-4 with TRBJ2-7, with 8 bases that match TRBD2. Germline CDR1 reads SGHNT; CDR2 reads YYREEE (reference sequence). Trimming at V came to 0 bases and at J to 3 bases, leaving 2 bases not matched to a gene. The CDR3 has 14 residues.

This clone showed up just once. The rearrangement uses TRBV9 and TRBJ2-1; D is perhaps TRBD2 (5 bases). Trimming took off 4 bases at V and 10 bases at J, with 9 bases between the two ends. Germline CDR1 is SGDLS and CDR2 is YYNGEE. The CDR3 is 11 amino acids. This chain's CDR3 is CASSRGREQFF. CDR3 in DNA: TGTGCCAGCAGCCGAGGGCGGGAGCAGTTCTTC.

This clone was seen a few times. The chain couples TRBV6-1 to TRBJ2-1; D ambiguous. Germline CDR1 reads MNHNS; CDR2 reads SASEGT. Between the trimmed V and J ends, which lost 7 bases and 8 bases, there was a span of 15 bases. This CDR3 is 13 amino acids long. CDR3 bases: TGTGCCAGCACCACTGGGCCTGGGGATGAGCAGTTCTTC. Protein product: CASTTGPGDEQFF.

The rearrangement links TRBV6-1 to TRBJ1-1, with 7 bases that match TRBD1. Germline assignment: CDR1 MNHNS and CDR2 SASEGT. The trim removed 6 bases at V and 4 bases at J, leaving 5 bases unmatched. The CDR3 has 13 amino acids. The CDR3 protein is CASRWTGGTEAFF. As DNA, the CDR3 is TGTGCCAGCAGGTGGACAGGAGGCACTGAAGCTTTCTTT.

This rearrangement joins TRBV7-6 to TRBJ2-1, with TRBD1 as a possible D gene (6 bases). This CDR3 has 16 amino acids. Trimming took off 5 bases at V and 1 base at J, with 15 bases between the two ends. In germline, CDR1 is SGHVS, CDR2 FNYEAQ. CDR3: CASSARTALSYNEQFF. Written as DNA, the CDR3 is TGTGCCAGCAGCGCCCGGACAGCCCTTTCCTACAATGAGCAGTTCTTC.

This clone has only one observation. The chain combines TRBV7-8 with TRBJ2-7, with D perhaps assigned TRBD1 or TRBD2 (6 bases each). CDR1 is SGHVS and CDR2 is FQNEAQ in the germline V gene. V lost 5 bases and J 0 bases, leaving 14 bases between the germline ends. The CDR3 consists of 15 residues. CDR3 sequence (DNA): TGTGCCAGCAGCCCCCGGGGGCCCACCTCCTACGAGCAGTACTTC. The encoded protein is CASSPRGPTSYEQYF.

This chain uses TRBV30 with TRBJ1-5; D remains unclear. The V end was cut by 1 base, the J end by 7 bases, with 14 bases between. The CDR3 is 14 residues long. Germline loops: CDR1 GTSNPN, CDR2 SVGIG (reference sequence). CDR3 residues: CAWSAPGRNQPQHF. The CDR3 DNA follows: TGTGCCTGGAGTGCTCCAGGACGGAACCAGCCCCAGCATTTT.

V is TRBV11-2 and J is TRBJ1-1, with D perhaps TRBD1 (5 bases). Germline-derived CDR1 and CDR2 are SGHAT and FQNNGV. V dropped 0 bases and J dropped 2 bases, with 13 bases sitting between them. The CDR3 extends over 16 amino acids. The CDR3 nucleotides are TGTGCCAGCAGCTTAGATTGGTGGGGGGGAAACACTGAAGCTTTCTTT. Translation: CASSLDWWGGNTEAFF.

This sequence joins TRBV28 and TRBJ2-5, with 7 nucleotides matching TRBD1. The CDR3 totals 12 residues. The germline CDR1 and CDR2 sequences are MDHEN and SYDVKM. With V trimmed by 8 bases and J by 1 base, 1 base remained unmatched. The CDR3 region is CASRDSQETQYF. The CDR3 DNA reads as TGTGCCAGCCGGGACAGCCAAGAGACCCAGTACTTC.

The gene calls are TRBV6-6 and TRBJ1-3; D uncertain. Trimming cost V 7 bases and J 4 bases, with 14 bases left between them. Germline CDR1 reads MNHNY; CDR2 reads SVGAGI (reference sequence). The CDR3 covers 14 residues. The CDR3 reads CASMGTSTGNTIYF. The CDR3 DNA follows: TGTGCCAGCATGGGCACTTCGACAGGAAACACCATATATTTT.

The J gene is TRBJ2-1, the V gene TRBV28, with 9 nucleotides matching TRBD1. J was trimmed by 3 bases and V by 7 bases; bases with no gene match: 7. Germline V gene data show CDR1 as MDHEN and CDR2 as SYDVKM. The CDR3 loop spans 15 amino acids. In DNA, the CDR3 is TGTGCCAGCAACTCCGGGACAGGGTACTACAATGAGCAGTTCTTC. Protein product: CASNSGTGYYNEQFF.